The following is a TCR beta chain sequence with its context. This clonotype was seen ten or more times. Its specific antigen is unknown. Per-base quality was not reported, and no clone a single base away is much larger than it. The library was generated by PCR. The data were produced on an Illumina HiSeq 4000. Bulk TCR libraries were generated as previously described, with the TCR primers listed in Table S5 used. Total RNA was purified with the Qiagen AllPrep DNA/RNA kit. Before analysis, reads from multiple sequencing runs of one library were combined. Turning to the authors' computational methods: Only reads with exact TCR constant sequence were kept, trimmed to 150 nt, and grouped by their 12-nt molecular barcodes. Reads within each barcode group were sub-clustered using a 15% Levenshtein threshold, and quality-weighted consensus sequences were constructed for each RNA molecule. Non-functional sequences were filtered out, along with any lower-count sequence sitting one edit away from another sequence. Barcode sub-clusters with fewer than 20% of the maximum read count were removed, based on fitting two negative binomial distributions. TCRdb handled the public reads itself, with Q25 trimming in fastp and clone calling in MiXCR, and kept productive beta chains. CDR3 protein duplicates are merged, each entry listing the most common genes and DNA. TCRdb, not the authors, supplied the V and J calls. For this sample there are about 300,000 distinct CDR3 sequences; about a fifth appear just once. The ten top clones hold roughly 0.8% of the sample.

This entry belongs to a study of molecular identifiers for immune sequencing clone quantification (dated by TCRdb to the late 2010s). The study in broad terms: For a replicate experiment, RNA from around 20,000 or 99,000 naive CD8 T cells was divided into five aliquots, and four of the five aliquots were sequenced. The study was a methods study using CD8 T cells to benchmark molecular-identifier clustering-based TCR repertoire sequencing (MIDCIRS) and TCR RNA copy counting. Results the study describes overall, beyond this receptor: Approximately 3.3 recovered TCR RNA copies per cell were obtained by modeling, versus about ten by digital PCR, implying a capture efficiency of about 30%. The sizes of highly expanded clones could end up underestimated when identical TCR molecules share a barcode. In CMV-specific effector cells, clones with more than 20 RNA copies accounted for over 97% of molecules, whereas in naive cells such clones accounted for under 1%. The naive libraries included spiked-in Jurkat TCR RNA (around 9 copies' worth), and this Jurkat TCR RNA is not part of the donor repertoire. When barcode sub-clustering was left out, chimeric consensus sequences inflated TCR diversity, with chimeras reaching as high as 47%. Even against a background of 750,000 to 1,000,000 naive CD8 T cells, spiked-in Jurkat TCR RNA amounting to a single cell's worth was reported to be detectable.

The germline V and J ends show losses of 4 bases and 3 bases respectively, and no gene match explains 12 bases of the junction. From cysteine to phenylalanine, the CDR3 is 15 amino acids long. Left in the record is the CDR3 DNA by itself, 45 bases read in frame from the first base. Reading the germline V gene (reference sequence) gives CDR1 DFQATT and CDR2 SNEGSKA. Libraries of naive CD8 T cells were built from anywhere between about 19,000 and 1,000,000 sorted cells, with 10%, 30% or 50% of the purified RNA used. On a BD FACSAria II, naive CD8 T cells were FACS-sorted as CD8+CD4-CCR7+CD45RA+ and collected into RLT Plus buffer. To test detection sensitivity, Jurkat RNA equal to ten TCR copies was added to samples of 20,000-1,000,000 naive CD8 T cells. CD8 T cells were enriched using RosetteSep CD8+ T Cell Enrichment Cocktail and Ficoll-Paque, and the enriched cells then underwent ACK red cell lysis.

The sequencing sample was made of naive CD8+ T cells from blood, with Jurkat cell RNA spiked in. Explained via the paper, the cell subset or site label denotes: FACS-sorted CD8+CD4-CCR7+CD45RA+ naive T cells. The chain employs TRBV20-1 and TRBJ2-7, with 7 middle bases fitting TRBD2. This receptor was obtained from a human donor in good health. Some libraries in this study had Jurkat cell RNA spiked in. The nucleotides are TGCAGTGCTACCGGTACTAGCGAGATAAACTACGAGCAGTACTTC. The translation is CSATGTSEINYEQYF.